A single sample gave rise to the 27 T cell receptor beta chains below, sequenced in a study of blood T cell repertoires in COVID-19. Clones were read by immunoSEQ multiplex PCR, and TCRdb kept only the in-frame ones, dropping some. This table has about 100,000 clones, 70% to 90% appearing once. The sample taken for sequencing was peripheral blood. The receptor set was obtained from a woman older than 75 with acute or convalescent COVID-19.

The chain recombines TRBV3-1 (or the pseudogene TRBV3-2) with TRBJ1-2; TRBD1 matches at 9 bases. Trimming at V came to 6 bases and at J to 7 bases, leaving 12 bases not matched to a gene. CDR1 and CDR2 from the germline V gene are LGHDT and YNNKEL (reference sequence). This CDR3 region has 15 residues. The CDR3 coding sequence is TGTGCCAGCAGGCCCTACAGCGGGACAGGGTTTGGCTACACCTTC. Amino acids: CASRPYSGTGFGYTF.

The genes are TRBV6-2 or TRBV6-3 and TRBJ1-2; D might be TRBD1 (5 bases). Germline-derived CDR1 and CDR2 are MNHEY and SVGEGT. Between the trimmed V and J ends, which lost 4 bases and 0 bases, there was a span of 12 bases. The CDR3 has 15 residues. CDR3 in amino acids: CASSFRQLANYGYTF. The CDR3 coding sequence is TGTGCCAGCAGTTTTCGACAGTTAGCTAACTATGGCTACACCTTC.

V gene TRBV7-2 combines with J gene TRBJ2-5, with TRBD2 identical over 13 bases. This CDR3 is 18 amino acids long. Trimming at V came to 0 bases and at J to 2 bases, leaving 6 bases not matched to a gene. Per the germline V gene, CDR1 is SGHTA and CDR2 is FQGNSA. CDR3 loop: CASSLAGTSGVLQETQYF. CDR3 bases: TGTGCCAGCAGCTTAGCTGGGACTAGCGGGGTCCTACAAGAGACCCAGTACTTC.

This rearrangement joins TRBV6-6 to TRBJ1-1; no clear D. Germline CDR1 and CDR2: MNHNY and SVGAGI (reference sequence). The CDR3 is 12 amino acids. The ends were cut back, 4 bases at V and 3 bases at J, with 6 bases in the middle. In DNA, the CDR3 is TGTGCCAGCAGTTCCAGATACACTGAAGCTTTCTTT. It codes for CASSSRYTEAFF.

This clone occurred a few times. The chain's CDR3 is CASSPTGVPGELFF. The CDR3 nucleotides are TGTGCCAGTAGCCCGACAGGGGTTCCCGGGGAGCTGTTTTTT. The chain joins TRBV19 to TRBJ2-2; 8 nucleotides match TRBD1. V lost 6 bases to trimming and J lost 6 bases; unmatched junction nucleotides: 6. This CDR3 is built from 14 residues. Germline CDR1 and CDR2: LNHDA and SQIVND (reference sequence).

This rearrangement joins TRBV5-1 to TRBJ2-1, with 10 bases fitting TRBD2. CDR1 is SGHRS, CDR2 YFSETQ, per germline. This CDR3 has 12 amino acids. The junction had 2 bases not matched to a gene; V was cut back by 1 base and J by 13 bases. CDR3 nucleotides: TGCGCCAGCAGCTTGAGCGGGGGGGCCCAGTTCTTC. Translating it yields CASSLSGGAQFF. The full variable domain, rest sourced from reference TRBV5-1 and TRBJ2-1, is KAGVTQTPRYLIKTRGQQVTLSCSPISGHRSVSWYQQTPGQGLQFLFEYFSETQRNKGNFPGRFSGRQFSNSRSEMNVSTLELGDSALYLCASSLSGGAQFFGPGTRLTVL.

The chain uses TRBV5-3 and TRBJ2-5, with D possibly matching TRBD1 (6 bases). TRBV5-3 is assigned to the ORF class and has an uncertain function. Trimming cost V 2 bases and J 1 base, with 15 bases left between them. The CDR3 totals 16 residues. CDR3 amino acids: CARSFDRKKTQETQYF. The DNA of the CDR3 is TGTGCCAGAAGCTTCGACAGGAAAAAGACCCAAGAGACCCAGTACTTC.

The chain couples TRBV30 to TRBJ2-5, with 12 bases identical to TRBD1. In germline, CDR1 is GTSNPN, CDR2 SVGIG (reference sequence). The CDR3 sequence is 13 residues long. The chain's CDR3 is CARRDRGRETQYF. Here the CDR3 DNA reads TGTGCACGGCGGGACAGGGGGCGAGAGACCCAGTACTTC.

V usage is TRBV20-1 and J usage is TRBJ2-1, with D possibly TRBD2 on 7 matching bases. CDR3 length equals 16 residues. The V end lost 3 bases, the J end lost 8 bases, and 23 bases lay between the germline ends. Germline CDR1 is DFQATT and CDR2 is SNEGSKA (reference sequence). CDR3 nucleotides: TGCAGTGCTAGTACGCGGGGGCTAGCTCAGACCGATGAGCAGTTCTTC. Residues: CSASTRGLAQTDEQFF.

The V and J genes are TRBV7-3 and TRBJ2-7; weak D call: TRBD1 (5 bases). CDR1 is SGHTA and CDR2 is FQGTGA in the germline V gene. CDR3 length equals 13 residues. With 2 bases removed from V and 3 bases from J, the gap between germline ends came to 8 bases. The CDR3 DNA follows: TGTGCCAGCAGCTTAGGACAACACTACGAGCAGTACTTC. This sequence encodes CASSLGQHYEQYF.

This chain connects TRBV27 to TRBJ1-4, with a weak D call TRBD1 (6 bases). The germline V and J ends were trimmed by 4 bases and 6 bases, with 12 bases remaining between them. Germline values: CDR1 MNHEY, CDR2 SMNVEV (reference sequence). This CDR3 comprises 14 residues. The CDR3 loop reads CASSSAGAYEKLFF. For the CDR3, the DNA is TGTGCCAGCAGTTCGGCAGGGGCTTATGAAAAACTGTTTTTT.

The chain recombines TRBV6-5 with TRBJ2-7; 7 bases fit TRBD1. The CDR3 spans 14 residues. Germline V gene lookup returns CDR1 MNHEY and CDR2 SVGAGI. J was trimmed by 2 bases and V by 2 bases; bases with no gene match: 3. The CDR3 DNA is TGTGCCAGCAGTTACATGGGACAGACCTACGAGCAGTACTTC. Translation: CASSYMGQTYEQYF.

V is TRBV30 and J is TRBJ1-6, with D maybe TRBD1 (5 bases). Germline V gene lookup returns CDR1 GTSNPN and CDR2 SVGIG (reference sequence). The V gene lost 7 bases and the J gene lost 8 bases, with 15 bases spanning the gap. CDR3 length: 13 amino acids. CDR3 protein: CALQAQVDSPLHF. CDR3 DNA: TGTGCCTTACAGGCACAGGTCGATTCACCCCTCCACTTT.

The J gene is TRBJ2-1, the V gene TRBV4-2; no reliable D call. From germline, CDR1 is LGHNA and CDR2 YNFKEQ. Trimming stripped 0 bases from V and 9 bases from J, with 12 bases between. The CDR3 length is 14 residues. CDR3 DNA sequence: TGTGCCAGCAGCCAAGATGAGGTTAAACTTGAGCAGTTCTTC. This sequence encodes CASSQDEVKLEQFF.

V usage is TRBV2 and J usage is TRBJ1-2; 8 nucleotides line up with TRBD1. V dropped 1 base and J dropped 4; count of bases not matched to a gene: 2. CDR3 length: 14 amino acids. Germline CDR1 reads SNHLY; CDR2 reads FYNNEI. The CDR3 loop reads CASSEDTGGYGYTF. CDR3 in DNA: TGTGCCAGCAGTGAAGATACAGGGGGCTATGGCTACACCTTC. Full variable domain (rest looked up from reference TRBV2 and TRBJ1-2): EPEVTQTPSHQVTQMGQEVILRCVPISNHLYFYWYRQILGQKVEFLVSFYNNEISEKSEIFDDQFSVERPDGSNFTLKIRSTKLEDSAMYFCASSEDTGGYGYTFGSGTRLTVV.

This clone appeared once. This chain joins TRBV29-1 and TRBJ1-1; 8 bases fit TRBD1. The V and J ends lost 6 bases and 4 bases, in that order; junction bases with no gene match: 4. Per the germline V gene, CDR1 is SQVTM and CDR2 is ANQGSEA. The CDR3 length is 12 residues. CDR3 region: CSVGQGGTEAFF. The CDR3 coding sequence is TGCAGCGTCGGACAGGGAGGCACTGAAGCTTTCTTT.

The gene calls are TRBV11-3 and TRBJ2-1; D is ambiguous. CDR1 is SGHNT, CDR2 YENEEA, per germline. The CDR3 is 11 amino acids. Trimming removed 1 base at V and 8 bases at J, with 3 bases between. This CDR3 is CASSLADEQFF. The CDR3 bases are TGTGCCAGCAGCTTAGCGGATGAGCAGTTCTTC.

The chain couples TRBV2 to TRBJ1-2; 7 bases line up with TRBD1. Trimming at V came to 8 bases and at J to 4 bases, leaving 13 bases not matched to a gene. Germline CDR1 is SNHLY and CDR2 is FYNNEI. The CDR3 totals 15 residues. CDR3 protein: CASGPERGTAYGYTF. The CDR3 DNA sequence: TGTGCCAGCGGTCCGGAAAGGGGGACAGCCTATGGCTACACCTTC.

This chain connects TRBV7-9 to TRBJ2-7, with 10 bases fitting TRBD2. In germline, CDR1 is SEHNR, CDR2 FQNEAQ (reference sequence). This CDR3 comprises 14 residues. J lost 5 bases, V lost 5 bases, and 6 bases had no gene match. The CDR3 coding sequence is TGTGCCAGCAGCATTAGCGGGGGGATCAACGAGCAGTACTTC. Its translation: CASSISGGINEQYF.

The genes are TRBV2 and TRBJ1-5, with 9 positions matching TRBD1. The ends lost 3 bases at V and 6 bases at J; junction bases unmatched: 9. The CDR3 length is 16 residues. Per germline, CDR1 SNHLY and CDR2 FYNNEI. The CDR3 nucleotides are TGTGCCAGCAGTGACCAATCGACAGGGGGGTTTCAGCCCCAGCATTTT. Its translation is CASSDQSTGGFQPQHF. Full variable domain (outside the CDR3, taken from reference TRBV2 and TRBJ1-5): EPEVTQTPSHQVTQMGQEVILRCVPISNHLYFYWYRQILGQKVEFLVSFYNNEISEKSEIFDDQFSVERPDGSNFTLKIRSTKLEDSAMYFCASSDQSTGGFQPQHFGDGTRLSIL.

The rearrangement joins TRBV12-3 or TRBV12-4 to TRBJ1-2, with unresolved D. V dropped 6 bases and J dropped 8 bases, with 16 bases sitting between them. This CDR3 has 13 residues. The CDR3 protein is CASSLLSVRGYTF. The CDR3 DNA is TGTGCCAGCAGCCTGCTTTCAGTGCGGGGCTACACCTTC.

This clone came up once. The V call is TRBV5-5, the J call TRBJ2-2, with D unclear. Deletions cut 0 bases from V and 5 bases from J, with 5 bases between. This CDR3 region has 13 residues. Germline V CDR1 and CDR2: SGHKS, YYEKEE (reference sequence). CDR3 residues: CASSLGETGELFF. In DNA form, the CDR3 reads TGTGCCAGCAGCTTGGGAGAAACCGGGGAGCTGTTTTTT. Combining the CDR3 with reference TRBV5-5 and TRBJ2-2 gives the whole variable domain DAGVTQSPTHLIKTRGQQVTLRCSPISGHKSVSWYQQVLGQGPQFIFQYYEKEERGRGNFPDRFSARQFPNYSSELNVNALLLGDSALYLCASSLGETGELFFGEGSRLTVL.

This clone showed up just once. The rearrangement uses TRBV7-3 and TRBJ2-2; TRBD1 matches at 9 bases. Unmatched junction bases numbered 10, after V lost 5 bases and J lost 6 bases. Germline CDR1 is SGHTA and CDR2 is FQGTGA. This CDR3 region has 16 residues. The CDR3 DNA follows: TGTGCCAGCAGCCCGGGCCGGACAGGGGCGGCCGGGGAGCTGTTTTTT. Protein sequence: CASSPGRTGAAGELFF.

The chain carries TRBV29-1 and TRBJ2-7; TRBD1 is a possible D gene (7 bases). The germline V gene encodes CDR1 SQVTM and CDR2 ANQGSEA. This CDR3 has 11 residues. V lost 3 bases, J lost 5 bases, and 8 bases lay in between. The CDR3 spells CSVDRGDEQYF. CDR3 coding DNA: TGCAGCGTTGACAGGGGGGACGAGCAGTACTTC.

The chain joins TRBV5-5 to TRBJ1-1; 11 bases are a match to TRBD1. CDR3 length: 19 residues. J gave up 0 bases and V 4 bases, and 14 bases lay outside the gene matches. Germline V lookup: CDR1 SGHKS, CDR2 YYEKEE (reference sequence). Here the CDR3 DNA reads TGTGCCAGCAGCACAAGCCCGGGACAGGGGGGAAAAATGAACACTGAAGCTTTCTTT. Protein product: CASSTSPGQGGKMNTEAFF.

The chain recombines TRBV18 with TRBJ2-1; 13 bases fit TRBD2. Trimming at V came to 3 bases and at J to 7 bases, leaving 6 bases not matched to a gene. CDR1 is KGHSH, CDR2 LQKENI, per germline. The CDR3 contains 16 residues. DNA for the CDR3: TGTGCCAGCTCACCTTCCGGGACTAGCGGGGAAAATGAGCAGTTCTTC. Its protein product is CASSPSGTSGENEQFF.

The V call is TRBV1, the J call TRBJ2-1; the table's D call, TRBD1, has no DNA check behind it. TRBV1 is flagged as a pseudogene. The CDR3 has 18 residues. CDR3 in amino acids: CTSSQDGPGLSSYNEQFF. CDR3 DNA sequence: TGCACCAGCAGCCAAGATGGTCCAGGGTTGAGCTCCTACAATGAGCAGTTCTTC.